This T cell receptor (beta chain) was identified during a study of T cell responses to AZD1222 COVID-19 vaccine. General study findings and limits: After the peak T cell response, and only then, were repertoires sampled. Donors were chiefly white British, with a greater number of females, and clonal diversity was perhaps underestimated.

Sequenced by immunoSEQ multiplex PCR; TCRdb stores in-frame clones only, minus some. The sample records over 120,000 clones, about 92% being singletons. The length of the CDR3 is 13 residues. The V and J ends lost 4 bases and 4 bases respectively, with 11 bases between them. Germline lookup yields CDR1 SGHDT and CDR2 YYEEEE. Details on this clone: As yet, its antigen is unknown.

Recipients boosted at about 4 weeks or about 12 weeks are pooled. This chain links TRBV5-6 with TRBJ1-2; D may be TRBD1 (6 bases). Material: peripheral blood, obtained 28 days after the second AZD1222 dose. The clonotype originates from an adult who received the AZD1222 COVID-19 vaccine. CDR3 in amino acids: CASSPNRAYGYTF. CDR3 nucleotide sequence: TGTGCCAGCAGCCCAAACAGGGCCTATGGCTACACCTTC.